Each of the 24 T cell receptor beta chains below was sequenced from the same sample in a study of OX40 agonist ivuxolimab in advanced cancers. The library came from the immunoSEQ multiplex PCR assay. Not all clones reach the TCRdb copy of this immuneACCESS table, which keeps in-frame sequences only. Checked studies attribute under half of the gap to unresolved V genes and leave the rest unexplained. For this sample the table gives 98,000 or so clones, of which 85% to 90% were detected only once. The ten largest clonotypes hold about 0.3% of the sample. This sample comprised CD4+ or CD8+ T cells sorted from blood, obtained in a trial of the OX40 agonist ivuxolimab. The receptors come from an adult with an advanced solid tumor such as melanoma, head and neck, liver or kidney cancer.

The rearrangement uses TRBV5-6 and TRBJ2-7; 10 nucleotides agree with TRBD2. CDR3 length: 16 residues. V lost 4 bases and J lost 3; bases outside the gene matches: 10. Germline assignment: CDR1 SGHDT and CDR2 YYEEEE. The CDR3 coding sequence is TGTGCCAGCAGCCCCGCCTCTAGCGGGAGATTCTACGAGCAGTACTTC. It specifies CASSPASSGRFYEQYF.

The CDR3 coding sequence is TGTGCCAGCAGCCAAGGGCCAGGAGGGGCTCGTGGCTACACCTTC. Its translation is CASSQGPGGARGYTF. The chain uses TRBV4-2 and TRBJ1-2, with TRBD1 as a possible D gene (5 bases). CDR3 length equals 15 residues. The ends were cut back, 1 base at V and 7 bases at J, with 16 bases in the middle. Germline V gene sequence: CDR1 LGHNA, CDR2 YNFKEQ.

The rearrangement uses TRBV7-9 and TRBJ2-3, with a tentative D call TRBD2 (5 bases). CDR1 SEHNR and CDR2 FQNEAQ come from the germline V gene (reference sequence). V was pared by 7 bases and J by 4 bases, with 12 bases between. This CDR3 comprises 13 residues. CDR3 amino acids: CASNHPGADTQYF. The CDR3 region has the DNA TGTGCCAGCAACCACCCCGGGGCAGATACGCAGTATTTT.

V usage is TRBV11-2 and J usage is TRBJ1-2; D unresolved. Trimming left V 0 bases short and J 7 bases short, with 15 bases between. This CDR3 has 15 amino acids. CDR1 and CDR2 from the germline V gene are SGHAT and FQNNGV. The CDR3, as DNA: TGTGCCAGCAGCTTAGATAGTTCAGGAGTTGGTGGCTACACCTTC. Amino acids: CASSLDSSGVGGYTF. Drawing the rest from reference TRBV11-2 and TRBJ1-2, the complete variable domain is EAGVAQSPRYKIIEKRQSVAFWCNPISGHATLYWYQQILGQGPKLLIQFQNNGVVDDSQLPKDRFSAERLKGVDSTLKIQPAKLEDSAVYLCASSLDSSGVGGYTFGSGTRLTVV.

Here the CDR3 reads CASSRGTGGNQPQHF. CDR3 DNA: TGTGCCAGCAGCCGAGGGACAGGGGGCAATCAGCCCCAGCATTTT. The chain links TRBV6-5 to TRBJ1-5, with TRBD1 matching over 10 bases. Per the germline V gene, CDR1 is MNHEY and CDR2 is SVGAGI. The CDR3 length is 15 residues. V trimming: 6 bases; J trimming: 2 bases; junction bases outside the gene matches: 4.

The gene calls are TRBV9 and TRBJ1-2, with 7 bases matching TRBD1. Germline-derived CDR1 and CDR2 are SGDLS and YYNGEE. J gave up 2 bases and V 0 bases, and 4 bases lay outside the gene matches. The CDR3 extends over 15 amino acids. The CDR3 protein is CASSVEEGGNYGYTF. The CDR3 coding sequence is TGTGCCAGCAGCGTAGAAGAAGGGGGCAACTATGGCTACACCTTC.

This rearrangement joins TRBV27 to TRBJ1-2; a possible D gene is TRBD1 (5 bases). The germline V and J ends were trimmed by 3 bases and 7 bases, with 12 bases remaining between them. Germline CDR1 is MNHEY and CDR2 is SMNVEV (reference sequence). CDR3 length: 13 amino acids. The CDR3 bases are TGTGCCAGCAGTTTCGGGGGGTTGGTTGGCTACACCTTC. Translation: CASSFGGLVGYTF.

The V and J genes are TRBV5-1 and TRBJ1-1; D not resolved. Germline-derived CDR1 and CDR2 are SGHRS and YFSETQ. V gave up 1 base and J gave up 9 bases, with 22 bases separating them. This CDR3 has 16 residues. CDR3 sequence reads: CASSLSLDAAFPKAFF. The CDR3 DNA is TGCGCCAGCAGCTTGTCCCTCGACGCGGCGTTTCCGAAAGCTTTCTTT.

This sequence joins TRBV18 and TRBJ1-4; perhaps TRBD1 as D (5 bases). The germline V gene encodes CDR1 KGHSH and CDR2 LQKENI. V lost 6 bases and J 3 bases, leaving 14 bases between the germline ends. This CDR3 contains 15 residues. The CDR3 loop is CASSPVRGPNEKLFF. DNA of the CDR3: TGTGCCAGCTCCCCAGTCCGGGGACCTAATGAAAAACTGTTTTTT.

The chain recombines TRBV30 with TRBJ1-5; the D is unclear. Germline-derived CDR1 and CDR2 are GTSNPN and SVGIG (reference sequence). The CDR3 runs 14 residues. V dropped 1 base and J dropped 2 bases, with 9 bases sitting between them. The CDR3 here is CAWSGNMGNQPQHF. Written as DNA, the CDR3 is TGTGCCTGGAGTGGGAACATGGGCAATCAGCCCCAGCATTTT.

The V gene is TRBV12-5, the J gene TRBJ1-3; possibly TRBD1 for D (5 bases). The germline CDR1 and CDR2 sequences are LGHNT and FRNRAP. The CDR3 is made up of 17 amino acids. The V gene lost 5 bases and the J gene lost 4 bases, with 21 bases spanning the gap. The CDR3 region has the DNA TGTGCTAGTGGTCCGGGACGAACAGCGGGCTCAGGAAACACCATATATTTT. Translation: CASGPGRTAGSGNTIYF.

The genes are TRBV4-2 and TRBJ1-1; D gene uncertain. Germline values: CDR1 LGHNA, CDR2 YNFKEQ. The V end lost 0 bases, the J end lost 3 bases, and 11 bases lay between the germline ends. The CDR3 consists of 15 residues. The chain's CDR3 is CASSQEVFRYTEAFF. The CDR3 DNA follows: TGTGCCAGCAGCCAAGAAGTATTTCGTTACACTGAAGCTTTCTTT.

The chain carries TRBV5-4 and TRBJ2-1; TRBD2 matches 13 bases. V lost 7 bases, J lost 1 base, and 5 bases stayed unmatched. Germline CDR1 SGHNT, CDR2 YYREEE (reference sequence). The CDR3 is 16 amino acids. The CDR3 sequence is CASARTSGGSYNEQFF. In DNA form, the CDR3 reads TGTGCCAGCGCCCGGACTAGCGGGGGATCCTACAATGAGCAGTTCTTC.

This chain connects TRBV4-1 to TRBJ1-1, with no clear D. CDR1 is MGHRA, CDR2 YSYEKL, per germline. V lost 3 bases and J lost 7, with 15 bases in between. The CDR3 loop spans 14 amino acids. CDR3 region: CASSQLREPLEAFF. The CDR3 DNA is TGCGCCAGCAGCCAGCTCCGGGAACCTCTTGAAGCTTTCTTT.

The chain recombines TRBV4-2 with TRBJ1-1; maybe TRBD1 (5 bases). CDR3 length: 16 amino acids. Trimming removed 0 bases at V and 10 bases at J, with 21 bases between. The germline gives CDR1 LGHNA, CDR2 YNFKEQ. CDR3 loop: CASSQDSGREGRGAFF. CDR3 nucleotides: TGTGCCAGCAGCCAAGATTCCGGCAGGGAGGGGCGAGGAGCTTTCTTT.

As for this clone: Germline is not matched at one junction end, which may reflect a read error. V is TRBV7-9 and J is TRBJ1-2, with TRBD1 matching over 7 bases. CDR3 length: 13 amino acids. The germline gives CDR1 SEHNR, CDR2 FQNEAQ (reference sequence). The CDR3 coding sequence is TGTGCCAGCAGCTTAGACTCACAGGGGACCCAGTCCTTC. This encodes CASSLDSQGTQSF.

This clone was detected once. The rearrangement uses TRBV19 and TRBJ2-5, with D perhaps matching TRBD1 (6 bases). Trimming pared 5 bases from V and 5 bases from J, leaving 9 bases between. The CDR3 spans 12 residues. Germline CDR1 and CDR2: LNHDA and SQIVND (reference sequence). The CDR3 reads CASSEGDETQYF. The CDR3 DNA follows: TGTGCCAGTAGTGAGGGGGACGAGACCCAGTACTTC.

The chain carries TRBV4-3 and TRBJ2-5; 12 nucleotides align to TRBD2. CDR3 length: 14 amino acids. Unmatched junction bases numbered 12, after V lost 6 bases and J lost 13 bases. Per the germline V gene, CDR1 is LGHNA and CDR2 is YSLEER. CDR3 loop: CASSPGLAGSPGYF. DNA for the CDR3: TGCGCCAGCAGTCCTGGACTAGCGGGATCCCCGGGGTACTTC.

The J gene is TRBJ1-5, the V gene TRBV6-5; a weak D match, TRBD1 (6 bases). Germline V gene data show CDR1 as MNHEY and CDR2 as SVGAGI. Trimming took off 5 bases at V and 3 bases at J, with 11 bases between the two ends. The CDR3 is made up of 14 amino acids. In nucleotides, the CDR3 is TGTGCCAGCAGTCCCACAGGGACCAATCAGCCCCAGCATTTT. Its protein is CASSPTGTNQPQHF.

The chain combines TRBV4-1 with TRBJ1-4, with D perhaps TRBD1 (6 bases). This CDR3 is built from 15 residues. Germline CDR1 and CDR2: MGHRA and YSYEKL. Trimming took 4 bases from V and 7 from J, leaving 16 bases between them. The CDR3 nucleotides read TGCGCCAGCAGCCGAGGGGGGTCGGTCGGTGAAAAACTGTTTTTT. Its protein product is CASSRGGSVGEKLFF.

The chain uses TRBV10-3 and TRBJ1-1; 7 positions agree with TRBD1. Germline CDR1 reads ENHRY; CDR2 reads SYGVKD. The junction had 8 bases not matched to a gene; V was cut back by 10 bases and J by 0 bases. The length of the CDR3 is 14 residues. The CDR3 spells CATDRFGLNTEAFF. As DNA, the CDR3 is TGTGCCACGGACAGGTTCGGTTTGAACACTGAAGCTTTCTTT.

The chain combines TRBV10-3 with TRBJ2-3; D unresolved. The germline CDR1 and CDR2 sequences are ENHRY and SYGVKD. The CDR3 is 14 residues long. The V end lost 0 bases, the J end lost 3 bases, and 7 bases lay between the germline ends. The CDR3 coding sequence is TGTGCCATCAGTGAGTCGGTTTTGACAGATACGCAGTATTTT. It translates to CAISESVLTDTQYF.

J is TRBJ1-1 and V is TRBV9; a possible D gene is TRBD1 (6 bases). Per the germline V gene, CDR1 is SGDLS and CDR2 is YYNGEE. The CDR3 spans 15 residues. V gave up 6 bases and J gave up 3 bases, with 18 bases separating them. The CDR3 sequence: CASIPRGGRDTEAFF. The CDR3 region has the DNA TGTGCCAGCATCCCCCGGGGGGGCCGGGACACTGAAGCTTTCTTT. The variable domain in full, completed from reference TRBV9 and TRBJ1-1, reads DSGVTQTPKHLITATGQRVTLRCSPRSGDLSVYWYQQSLDQGLQFLIQYYNGEERAKGNILERFSAQQFPDLHSELNLSSLELGDSALYFCASIPRGGRDTEAFFGQGTRLTVV.

This chain uses TRBV10-3 with TRBJ2-1; TRBD2 matches 7 bases. Germline V gene data show CDR1 as ENHRY and CDR2 as SYGVKD. The CDR3 runs to 13 residues. Trimming at V came to 8 bases and at J to 7 bases, leaving 8 bases not matched to a gene. DNA of the CDR3: TGTGCCATCCTAGCGGAGGCGGGGAATGAGCAGTTCTTC. It specifies CAILAEAGNEQFF.